Below are 12 T cell receptor beta chains sequenced from a single sample in a study of response to subunit inactivated influenza vaccine. TCRdb re-called the RT-PCR reads with MiXCR, one entry per CDR3 protein. The profile shows 650,000 to 800,000 distinct CDR3 sequences, over 11% of them singletons. The sample here was PBMCs from blood, taken 14 days before vaccination. The receptor set was obtained from a man between 50 and 59 years old who received an inactivated influenza vaccine.

Many counts were recorded for this clonotype. The V gene is TRBV4-2, the J gene TRBJ2-5, with D hard to call. There are 15 residues in the CDR3. Germline V gives CDR1 LGHNA, CDR2 YNFKEQ. The V end was cut by 0 bases, the J end by 2 bases, with 10 bases between. CDR3 amino acids: CASSQEVLGQETQYF. The CDR3 coding sequence is TGTGCCAGCAGCCAAGAGGTCCTAGGACAAGAGACCCAGTACTTC.

This clonotype was seen only a few times. V usage is TRBV7-2 and J usage is TRBJ2-7; D might be TRBD1 (5 bases). Germline V gene sequence: CDR1 SGHTA, CDR2 FQGNSA. This CDR3 spans 16 amino acids. V was clipped by 2 bases and J by 5 bases, with 19 bases between them. CDR3 DNA: TGTGCCAGCAGCTTACAGGCACAGGTCCGTGGGGACGAGCAGTACTTC. Amino acids: CASSLQAQVRGDEQYF.

This sequence joins TRBV27 and TRBJ2-7, with TRBD2 matching over 13 bases. The germline gives CDR1 MNHEY, CDR2 SMNVEV (reference sequence). V was clipped by 5 bases and J by 5 bases; unmatched bases: 6. This CDR3 comprises 15 residues. CDR3 amino acids: CASSPSGTSGNEQYF. Here the CDR3 DNA reads TGTGCCAGCAGTCCCTCCGGGACTAGCGGGAACGAGCAGTACTTC.

This clonotype has a handful of counts. The chain links TRBV21-1 to TRBJ1-4; TRBD1, the table's D call, lacks a check against the DNA. TRBV21-1 is listed as a pseudogene. The CDR3 runs to 17 residues. The CDR3 loop is CASGTGPDVATNEKLFF. The CDR3 DNA reads TGTGCCAGCGGGACGGGACCCGACGTTGCAACTAATGAAAAACTGTTTTTT.

The V gene is TRBV10-3, the J gene TRBJ2-7; 7 bases map to TRBD1. Germline assignment: CDR1 ENHRY and CDR2 SYGVKD. J lost 1 base, V lost 3 bases, and 9 bases had no gene match. The CDR3 extends over 16 amino acids. The CDR3 bases are TGTGCCATCAGTGATACAGGGTTCAGGGGGTCCTACGAGCAGTACTTC. Amino acid sequence: CAISDTGFRGSYEQYF.

The chain is built from TRBV11-2 and TRBJ2-2; 7 bases fit TRBD1. CDR3 length: 16 residues. Germline values: CDR1 SGHAT, CDR2 FQNNGV. Unmatched junction bases numbered 10, after V lost 5 bases and J lost 4 bases. CDR3 amino acids: CASSLLGTVLTGELFF. CDR3 sequence (DNA): TGTGCCAGCAGCCTACTCGGGACAGTCCTCACCGGGGAGCTGTTTTTT.

This clonotype was seen more than once but under ten times. This sequence joins TRBV5-1 and TRBJ1-3, with D possibly being TRBD1 (5 bases). CDR1 SGHRS and CDR2 YFSETQ come from the germline V gene. Trimming cost V 2 bases and J 2 bases, with 11 bases left between them. This CDR3 has 15 amino acids. The DNA of the CDR3 is TGCGCCAGCAGCTTTGGGCAGGGCACTGGAAACACCATATATTTT. Encoded protein: CASSFGQGTGNTIYF.

CDR3 amino acids: CASSLFPGEGYEQYF. The DNA of the CDR3 is TGTGCCAGCAGCTTATTCCCGGGGGAAGGCTACGAGCAGTACTTC. The V and J genes are TRBV7-3 and TRBJ2-7; the D gene is possibly TRBD2 (6 bases). V lost 2 bases and J 3 bases, leaving 14 bases between the germline ends. The germline gives CDR1 SGHTA, CDR2 FQGTGA. The CDR3 loop spans 15 amino acids.

V gene TRBV11-2 combines with J gene TRBJ2-2, with 13 nucleotides matching TRBD2. V dropped 3 bases and J dropped 7; count of bases not matched to a gene: 5. This CDR3 spans 16 amino acids. The germline V gene encodes CDR1 SGHAT and CDR2 FQNNGV. The CDR3: CASSFRTSGSGGELFF. The CDR3 DNA reads as TGTGCCAGCAGCTTCCGGACTAGCGGGAGTGGCGGGGAGCTGTTTTTT.

V is TRBV5-1 and J is TRBJ2-7, with TRBD2 identical over 8 bases. CDR3 length: 16 amino acids. Germline V gives CDR1 SGHRS, CDR2 YFSETQ. The V and J ends lost 2 bases and 0 bases, in that order; junction bases with no gene match: 7. The CDR3 is CASSLSVGGVSYEQYF. The CDR3 DNA reads TGCGCCAGCAGCTTATCTGTCGGGGGGGTCTCCTACGAGCAGTACTTC.

There are many counts of this clonotype. The J gene is TRBJ1-1, the V gene TRBV15; D unclear. The ends were cut back, 1 base at V and 0 bases at J, with 9 bases in the middle. This CDR3 is 15 amino acids long. Germline V gives CDR1 LNHNV, CDR2 YYDKDF (reference sequence). The CDR3 region has the DNA TGTGCCACCAGCAGAGTTCGTGATATGAACACTGAAGCTTTCTTT. Encoded protein: CATSRVRDMNTEAFF.

This rearrangement joins TRBV15 to TRBJ2-7; no clear D. V was clipped by 1 base and J by 5 bases, with 6 bases between them. Germline V CDR1 and CDR2: LNHNV, YYDKDF (reference sequence). This CDR3 region has 12 residues. This CDR3 reads CATSRGLDEQYF. The DNA of the CDR3 is TGTGCCACCAGCAGAGGGCTTGACGAGCAGTACTTC. Looking up the rest from reference TRBV15 and TRBJ2-7 gives the full variable domain: DAMVIQNPRYQVTQFGKPVTLSCSQTLNHNVMYWYQQKSSQAPKLLFHYYDKDFNNEADTPDNFQSRRPNTSFCFLDIRSPGLGDTAMYLCATSRGLDEQYFGPGTRLTVT.